The 11 T cell receptor beta chains given below trace back to one sample, sequenced in a study of OX40 agonist ivuxolimab in advanced cancers. Using immunoSEQ multiplex PCR, the repertoire was profiled, and TCRdb retains in-frame clones only, with some absent. The sample lists about 20,000 clones, approximately 87% occurring once. The sequenced sample was CD4+ or CD8+ T cells sorted from blood, obtained in a trial of the OX40 agonist ivuxolimab. Receptors originate from an adult with an advanced solid tumor such as melanoma, head and neck, liver or kidney cancer.

The chain combines TRBV7-9 with TRBJ1-2; D unresolved. Trimming left V 1 base short and J 6 bases short, with 12 bases between. The CDR3 is 14 amino acids. Germline CDR1 SEHNR, CDR2 FQNEAQ (reference sequence). CDR3 in DNA: TGTGCCAGCAGCTTAGAAGGCGTTGGGGATGGCTACACCTTC. Amino acids: CASSLEGVGDGYTF.

V is TRBV7-2 and J is TRBJ1-5; no reliable D call. The CDR3 consists of 14 residues. V lost 0 bases and J 6 bases, leaving 9 bases between the germline ends. CDR1 SGHTA and CDR2 FQGNSA come from the germline V gene. The CDR3 coding sequence is TGTGCCAGCAGCTTAGCAGGGAGTAGTCAGCCCCAGCATTTT. Translated: CASSLAGSSQPQHF.

The V call is TRBV10-1, the J call TRBJ1-1, with 10 bases identical to TRBD1. Losses at the gene ends were 6 bases for V and 4 bases for J; bases not matched to a gene: 8. The CDR3 spans 15 residues. CDR1 and CDR2 (germline): WNHNN, SYGVQD (reference sequence). In DNA, the CDR3 is TGCGCCAGCAGGGGAACCGGGACAGGGGCCACTGAAGCTTTCTTT. Amino acids: CASRGTGTGATEAFF.

This clone turned up a few times. This sequence joins TRBV10-1 and TRBJ1-1; D possibly corresponds to TRBD1 (6 bases). The germline V gene encodes CDR1 WNHNN and CDR2 SYGVQD (reference sequence). This CDR3 comprises 16 residues. Trimming removed 7 bases from V and 3 bases from J, with 21 bases in between. CDR3 region: CASTPRGGGADTEAFF. Written as DNA, the CDR3 is TGCGCCAGCACCCCAAGGGGCGGGGGGGCGGACACTGAAGCTTTCTTT.

The genes are TRBV6-5 and TRBJ2-5; 8 nucleotides align to TRBD1. The J call may be wrong; the DNA end is better matched by TRBJ2-7. Germline V gene data show CDR1 as MNHEY and CDR2 as SVGAGI. CDR3 length: 14 residues. CDR3 in amino acids: CASRFRDRPHEQYF. The CDR3 DNA reads TGTGCCAGCAGGTTCCGGGACAGGCCTCACGAGCAGTACTTC.

The rearrangement links TRBV5-5 to TRBJ2-7; either TRBD1 or TRBD2 may fit D (5 bases each). Germline values: CDR1 SGHKS, CDR2 YYEKEE (reference sequence). Between the trimmed V and J ends, which lost 3 bases and 2 bases, there was a span of 12 bases. The length of the CDR3 is 14 residues. In DNA, the CDR3 is TGTGCCAGCAGCTCCCAGGGAGCAGCCTACGAGCAGTACTTC. Amino acids: CASSSQGAAYEQYF.

The chain uses TRBV4-3 and TRBJ2-4; either TRBD1 or TRBD2 may fit D (6 bases each). From germline, CDR1 is LGHNA and CDR2 YSLEER. The germline V and J ends were trimmed by 2 bases and 8 bases, with 16 bases remaining between them. This CDR3 contains 15 residues. The CDR3 reads CASSQKRRAGDIQYF. The DNA for the CDR3 is TGCGCCAGCAGCCAAAAGAGGAGGGCAGGGGACATTCAGTACTTC.

This clone was detected a few times. This chain links TRBV9 with TRBJ1-2; D not certain. Between the trimmed V and J ends, which lost 0 bases and 4 bases, there was a span of 4 bases. CDR1 and CDR2 from the germline V gene are SGDLS and YYNGEE. The CDR3 spans 12 residues. The CDR3 nucleotides are TGTGCCAGCAGCGTAGATTCCTATGGCTACACCTTC. It specifies CASSVDSYGYTF.

The chain uses TRBV29-1 and TRBJ2-7; D remains ambiguous. Germline V gene sequence: CDR1 SQVTM, CDR2 ANQGSEA. V was pared by 2 bases and J by 0 bases, with 14 bases between. CDR3 size: 15 residues. In nucleotides, the CDR3 is TGCAGCGTTGAAACGGGTGAAGATAGCTCCTACGAGCAGTACTTC. This codes for CSVETGEDSSYEQYF.

Only one count was recorded for this clone. The rearrangement links TRBV18 to TRBJ2-7; 7 bases fit TRBD2. After removal of 0 bases from V and 5 bases from J, the junction contained 4 bases not matched to a gene. CDR3 length equals 14 residues. Germline CDR1 is KGHSH and CDR2 is LQKENI. The DNA for the CDR3 is TGTGCCAGCTCACCACCGAACCGGGGGGACGAGCAGTACTTC. Translation gives CASSPPNRGDEQYF.

V usage is TRBV5-4 and J usage is TRBJ1-5; 8 bases match TRBD1. Germline lookup yields CDR1 SGHNT and CDR2 YYREEE (reference sequence). This CDR3 comprises 19 residues. The trim removed 2 bases at V and 0 bases at J, leaving 13 bases unmatched. The CDR3 DNA reads TGTGCCAGCAGCTTCAACCCCGGGACAGGCCTTTTTAGCAATCAGCCCCAGCATTTT. This encodes CASSFNPGTGLFSNQPQHF.